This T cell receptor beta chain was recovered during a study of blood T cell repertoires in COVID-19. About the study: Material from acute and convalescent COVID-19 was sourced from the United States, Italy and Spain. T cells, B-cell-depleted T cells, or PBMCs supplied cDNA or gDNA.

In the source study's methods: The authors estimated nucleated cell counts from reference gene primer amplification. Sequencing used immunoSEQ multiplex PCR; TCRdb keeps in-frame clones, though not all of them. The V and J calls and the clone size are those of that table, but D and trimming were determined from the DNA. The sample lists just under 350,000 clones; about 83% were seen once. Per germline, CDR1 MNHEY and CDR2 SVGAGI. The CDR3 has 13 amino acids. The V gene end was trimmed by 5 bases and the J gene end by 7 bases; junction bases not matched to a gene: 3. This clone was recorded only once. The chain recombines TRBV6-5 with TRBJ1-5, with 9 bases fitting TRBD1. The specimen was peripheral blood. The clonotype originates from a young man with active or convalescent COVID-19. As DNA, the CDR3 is TGTGCCAGCAGTACAGGGGGCCAGCAGCCCCAGCATTTT. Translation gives CASSTGGQQPQHF.